The present T cell receptor beta chain was sequenced within a study of immune evolution from preneoplasia to lung adenocarcinoma. The wider study: HLA loss of heterozygosity: about 7% AIS, about 15% MIA, over 25% ADC, none AAH.

This clone was picked up one time. CDR3 length: 14 amino acids. Germline values: CDR1 GTSNPN, CDR2 SVGIG (reference sequence). Trimming took off 3 bases at V and 3 bases at J, with 15 bases between the two ends. Produced via immunoSEQ multiplex PCR; TCRdb's table is partial and in-frame only. This sample yields 15,000 to 20,000 clones, of which 86% are seen a single time; 2.5% to 3% belongs to the top ten. This sequence originates from a person aged 70 to 79 with invasive lung adenocarcinoma. The sample comprised FFPE invasive lung adenocarcinoma tissue. The V and J genes are TRBV30 and TRBJ2-7; weak D call: TRBD2 (5 bases). The CDR3 DNA sequence: TGTGCCTGGAGGGACTCGGAGTGGAGCTACGAGCAGTACTTC. Protein product: CAWRDSEWSYEQYF. Full variable domain (rest looked up from reference TRBV30 and TRBJ2-7): SQTIHQWPATLVQPVGSPLSLECTVEGTSNPNLYWYRQAAGRGLQLLFYSVGIGQISSEVPQNLSASRPQDRQFILSSKKLLLSDSGFYLCAWRDSEWSYEQYFGPGTRLTVT.